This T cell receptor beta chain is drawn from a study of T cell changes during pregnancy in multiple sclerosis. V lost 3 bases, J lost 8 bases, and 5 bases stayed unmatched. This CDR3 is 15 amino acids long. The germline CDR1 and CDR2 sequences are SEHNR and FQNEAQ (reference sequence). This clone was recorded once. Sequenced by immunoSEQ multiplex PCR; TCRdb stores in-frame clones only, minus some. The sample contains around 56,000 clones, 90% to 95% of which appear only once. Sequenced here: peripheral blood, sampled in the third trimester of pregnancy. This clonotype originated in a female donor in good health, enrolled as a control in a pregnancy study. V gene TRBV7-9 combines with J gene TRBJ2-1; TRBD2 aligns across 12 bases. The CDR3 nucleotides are TGTGCCAGCAGCTTTGGACTAGCGGGACAGGATGAGCAGTTCTTC. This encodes CASSFGLAGQDEQFF.